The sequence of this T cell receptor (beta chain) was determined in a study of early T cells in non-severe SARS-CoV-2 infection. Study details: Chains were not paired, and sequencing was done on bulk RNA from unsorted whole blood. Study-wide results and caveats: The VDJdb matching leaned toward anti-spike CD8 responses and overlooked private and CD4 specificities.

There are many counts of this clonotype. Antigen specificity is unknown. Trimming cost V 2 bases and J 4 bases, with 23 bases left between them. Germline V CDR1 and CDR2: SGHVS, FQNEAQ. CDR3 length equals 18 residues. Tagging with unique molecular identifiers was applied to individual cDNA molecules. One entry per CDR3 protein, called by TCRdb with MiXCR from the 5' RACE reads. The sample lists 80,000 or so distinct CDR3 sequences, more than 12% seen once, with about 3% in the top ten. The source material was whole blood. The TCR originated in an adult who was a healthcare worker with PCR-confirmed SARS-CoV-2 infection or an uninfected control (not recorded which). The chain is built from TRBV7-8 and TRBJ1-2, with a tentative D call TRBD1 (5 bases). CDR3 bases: TGTGCCAGCAGCTTAAGGTTTCGGGGCCCGAGAGATACCTATGGCTACACCTTC. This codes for CASSLRFRGPRDTYGYTF.